The rows below give T cell receptor beta chains drawn from one sample of a study of T cell changes during pregnancy in multiple sclerosis. Sequencing used immunoSEQ multiplex PCR; TCRdb keeps in-frame clones, though not all of them. The sample lists about 64,000 clones, approximately 92% occurring once. The material was peripheral blood, obtained in the second trimester of pregnancy. The receptors derive from a female donor with multiple sclerosis, enrolled in a pregnancy study. Both conserved end residues are part of each CDR3. D genes are given only for firm matches. Clone size is shown for a subset of rows, as once, few, many or a class of expanded clone.

J gene: TRBJ1-2; V gene: TRBV4-1; clone size: .; D gene: TRBD1; CDR3 protein: CASSRDSLTFYGYTF; CDR3 DNA: TGCGCCAGCAGCAGGGACAGTCTAACCTTCTATGGCTACACCTTC
J gene: TRBJ1-5; V gene: TRBV19; clone size: .; D gene: .; CDR3 protein: CASSPGAGDQPQHF; CDR3 DNA: TGTGCCAGTAGTCCAGGGGCCGGGGATCAGCCCCAGCATTTT
J gene: TRBJ2-7; V gene: TRBV11-3; clone size: few; D gene: .; CDR3 protein: CASSLQGTYEQYF; CDR3 DNA: TGTGCCAGCAGCTTACAGGGGACCTACGAGCAGTACTTC
J gene: TRBJ2-3; V gene: TRBV30; clone size: .; D gene: TRBD2; CDR3 protein: CAWSVRTSGEADTQYF; CDR3 DNA: TGTGCCTGGAGTGTTCGGACTAGCGGGGAGGCCGATACGCAGTATTTT
J gene: TRBJ2-7; V gene: TRBV30; clone size: once; D gene: TRBD1; CDR3 protein: CAWSVQGEEQYF; CDR3 DNA: TGTGCCTGGAGTGTACAGGGGGAAGAGCAGTACTTC
J gene: TRBJ2-7; V gene: TRBV19; clone size: .; D gene: TRBD1; CDR3 protein: CASSDRVFGYEQYF; CDR3 DNA: TGTGCCAGTAGTGACAGGGTTTTTGGGTACGAGCAGTACTTC
J gene: TRBJ2-1; V gene: TRBV7-2; clone size: .; D gene: TRBD2; CDR3 protein: CASSLAELAGHNEQFF; CDR3 DNA: TGTGCCAGCAGCTTAGCGGAACTAGCGGGTCACAATGAGCAGTTCTTC
J gene: TRBJ2-2; V gene: TRBV28; clone size: .; D gene: .; CDR3 protein: CASLLLQASGELFF; CDR3 DNA: TGTGCCAGCTTATTACTTCAGGCCTCGGGGGAGCTGTTTTTT
J gene: TRBJ2-3; V gene: TRBV4-2; clone size: .; D gene: TRBD2; CDR3 protein: CASSQDPSGTLGADTQYF; CDR3 DNA: TGTGCCAGCAGCCAGGATCCTAGCGGGACCTTGGGCGCAGATACGCAGTATTTT
J gene: TRBJ2-1; V gene: TRBV5-4; clone size: .; D gene: TRBD2; CDR3 protein: CASSPGSSGRREQFF; CDR3 DNA: TGTGCCAGCAGCCCGGGGTCTAGCGGGAGACGAGAGCAGTTCTTC
J gene: TRBJ1-6; V gene: TRBV30; clone size: .; D gene: .; CDR3 protein: CAWSRQGYSPLHF; CDR3 DNA: TGTGCCTGGAGTCGGCAGGGATACTCACCCCTCCACTTT
J gene: TRBJ1-1; V gene: TRBV7-2; clone size: .; D gene: .; CDR3 protein: CASSLDSGEAFF; CDR3 DNA: TGTGCCAGCAGCTTGGACTCTGGTGAAGCTTTCTTT
J gene: TRBJ2-6; V gene: TRBV5-8; clone size: .; D gene: .; CDR3 protein: CASSLGLSYGANVLTF; CDR3 DNA: TGTGCCAGCAGCTTGGGACTCAGTTATGGGGCCAACGTCCTGACTTTC
J gene: TRBJ2-1; V gene: TRBV2; clone size: .; D gene: .; CDR3 protein: CASSLRSGSPNEQFF; CDR3 DNA: TGTGCCAGCAGTTTGAGGAGTGGGAGTCCGAATGAGCAGTTCTTC
J gene: TRBJ1-5; V gene: TRBV28; clone size: .; D gene: TRBD1; CDR3 protein: CASSSQGALRPQHF; CDR3 DNA: TGTGCCAGCAGTTCACAGGGGGCTCTCCGGCCCCAGCATTTT
J gene: TRBJ1-4; V gene: TRBV10-3; clone size: .; D gene: .; CDR3 protein: CAASDSTNEKLFF; CDR3 DNA: TGTGCCGCTTCGGACAGCACTAATGAAAAACTGTTTTTT
J gene: TRBJ2-5; V gene: TRBV29-1; clone size: .; D gene: TRBD1; CDR3 protein: CSVFTGQGRGETQYF; CDR3 DNA: TGCAGCGTTTTCACGGGACAGGGGCGAGGGGAGACCCAGTACTTC
J gene: TRBJ1-3; V gene: TRBV7-2; clone size: .; D gene: .; CDR3 protein: CASSLEGRAGNTIYF; CDR3 DNA: TGTGCCAGCAGCTTAGAGGGCAGGGCTGGAAACACCATATATTTT
J gene: TRBJ1-2; V gene: TRBV6-5; clone size: .; D gene: TRBD1; CDR3 protein: CASRKTGGSYGYTF; CDR3 DNA: TGTGCCAGCAGAAAGACAGGGGGCTCGTATGGCTACACCTTC
J gene: TRBJ2-3; V gene: TRBV4-3; clone size: once; D gene: .; CDR3 protein: CASSPQGLWTDTQYF; CDR3 DNA: TGCGCCAGCAGCCCCCAGGGTCTGTGGACAGATACGCAGTATTTT
J gene: TRBJ1-1; V gene: TRBV4-1; clone size: once; D gene: .; CDR3 protein: CASSPRAGRAEAFF; CDR3 DNA: TGCGCCAGCAGTCCAAGGGCAGGGAGGGCTGAAGCTTTCTTT
J gene: TRBJ1-2; V gene: TRBV12-5; clone size: .; D gene: .; CDR3 protein: CASGLPGNYGYTF; CDR3 DNA: TGTGCTAGTGGTTTACCAGGGAACTATGGCTACACCTTC
J gene: TRBJ2-2; V gene: TRBV30; clone size: .; D gene: .; CDR3 protein: CAWSIGSNTGELFF; CDR3 DNA: TGTGCCTGGAGTATCGGGTCGAACACCGGGGAGCTGTTTTTT
J gene: TRBJ2-7; V gene: TRBV6-5; clone size: .; D gene: TRBD1; CDR3 protein: CASSRGTGGSYEQYF; CDR3 DNA: TGTGCCAGCAGTCGGGGGACAGGGGGATCCTACGAGCAGTACTTC
J gene: TRBJ2-7; V gene: TRBV18; clone size: few; D gene: TRBD2; CDR3 protein: CASTRTSGPF; CDR3 DNA: TGTGCCAGCACGCGGACTAGCGGGCCCTTC
J gene: TRBJ2-5; V gene: TRBV29-1; clone size: .; D gene: .; CDR3 protein: CSVVARLQETQYF; CDR3 DNA: TGCAGCGTTGTGGCCAGGCTCCAAGAGACCCAGTACTTC
J gene: TRBJ2-1; V gene: TRBV29-1; clone size: .; D gene: .; CDR3 protein: CSVEDGLGLEQFF; CDR3 DNA: TGCAGCGTTGAAGATGGCCTTGGTTTGGAGCAGTTCTTC
J gene: TRBJ1-4; V gene: TRBV5-1; clone size: .; D gene: TRBD1; CDR3 protein: CASSSPRRTGGGEKLFF; CDR3 DNA: TGCGCCAGCAGCTCGCCTAGACGGACAGGGGGCGGTGAAAAACTGTTTTTT
J gene: TRBJ2-7; V gene: TRBV11-2; clone size: .; D gene: .; CDR3 protein: CASSLDSYEQYF; CDR3 DNA: TGTGCCAGCAGCTTAGACAGCTACGAGCAGTACTTC
J gene: TRBJ2-2; V gene: TRBV5-1; clone size: .; D gene: .; CDR3 protein: CASSLPAANTGELFF; CDR3 DNA: TGCGCCAGCAGCTTGCCGGCGGCGAACACCGGGGAGCTGTTTTTT
J gene: TRBJ2-1; V gene: TRBV9; clone size: .; D gene: .; CDR3 protein: CASSGGSGVFLHEQFF; CDR3 DNA: TGTGCCAGCAGCGGGGGTAGCGGAGTTTTTCTACATGAGCAGTTCTTC
J gene: TRBJ2-1; V gene: TRBV10-3; clone size: .; D gene: TRBD2; CDR3 protein: CAISESGLAEGRQFF; CDR3 DNA: TGTGCCATCAGTGAGTCGGGACTAGCGGAAGGGAGGCAGTTCTTC
J gene: TRBJ1-1; V gene: TRBV4-3; clone size: .; D gene: TRBD1; CDR3 protein: CASSQDLEKGARIGAFF; CDR3 DNA: TGCGCCAGCAGCCAAGATCTAGAGAAGGGGGCGAGAATCGGCGCTTTCTTT
J gene: TRBJ2-7; V gene: TRBV19; clone size: .; D gene: TRBD2; CDR3 protein: CASSIGLAAYEQYF; CDR3 DNA: TGTGCCAGTAGTATCGGACTAGCGGCCTACGAGCAGTACTTC
J gene: TRBJ2-3; V gene: TRBV7-6; clone size: once; D gene: .; CDR3 protein: CASSPGTSTDTQYF; CDR3 DNA: TGTGCCAGCAGCCCCGGGACTAGCACAGATACGCAGTATTTT
J gene: TRBJ2-7; V gene: TRBV5-5; clone size: .; D gene: TRBD2; CDR3 protein: CASSWSAGGSYEQYF; CDR3 DNA: TGTGCCAGCAGCTGGTCAGCGGGAGGTTCCTACGAGCAGTACTTC
J gene: TRBJ1-1; V gene: TRBV27; clone size: .; D gene: .; CDR3 protein: CASSLNRHTEAFF; CDR3 DNA: TGTGCCAGCAGTTTAAACAGACACACTGAAGCTTTCTTT